Each of the 22 T cell receptor beta chains below was sequenced from the same sample in a study of CD8 T cells in ankylosing spondylitis. TCRdb independently ran MiXCR on the 5' RACE reads; one entry per CDR3 protein. In the table there are around 280,000 distinct CDR3 sequences, around 20% of which are singletons. Material: blood, either unsorted or a sorted T cell fraction (not recorded which). These receptors originate from a male donor with ankylosing spondylitis or in good health (not recorded which).

The chain is built from TRBV15 and TRBJ1-5; TRBD1 is a possible D gene (6 bases). Deletions cut 0 bases from V and 3 bases from J, with 18 bases between. Germline V CDR1 and CDR2: LNHNV, YYDKDF (reference sequence). This CDR3 has 18 residues. The CDR3 region is CATSRDRSLGQHNQPQHF. CDR3 sequence (DNA): TGTGCCACCAGCAGAGATCGGTCTTTGGGACAACACAATCAGCCCCAGCATTTT.

On this clonotype: A much bigger clone sits one base away, suggesting this may be a read error. The V gene is TRBV12-3 or TRBV12-4, the J gene TRBJ1-1, with D uncertain. CDR3 length: 12 amino acids. Written as DNA, the CDR3 is TGTACCAGCACCCTGGGCGGGATTGAAGCTTTCTTT. It yields the protein CTSTLGGIEAFF.

Only a few counts were recorded for this clonotype. The chain uses TRBV20-1 and TRBJ2-5; 8 nucleotides line up with TRBD1. The CDR3 covers 14 residues. J lost 3 bases, V lost 8 bases, and 11 bases had no gene match. The germline CDR1 and CDR2 sequences are DFQATT and SNEGSKA (reference sequence). The CDR3 here is CSTGQGIREETQYF. DNA of the CDR3: TGCAGTACCGGACAGGGAATAAGAGAAGAGACCCAGTACTTC.

This clonotype has more than one count but fewer than ten. CDR3 loop: CASSFHVGGTEAFF. In DNA form, the CDR3 reads TGCGCCAGCAGCTTCCATGTGGGGGGCACTGAAGCTTTCTTT. The V and J genes are TRBV5-1 and TRBJ1-1; TRBD1 might be the D (5 bases). V lost 2 bases and J lost 4, with 12 bases in between. CDR3 length equals 14 residues. Germline V gives CDR1 SGHRS, CDR2 YFSETQ.

The rearrangement links TRBV10-3 to TRBJ2-1, with 8 bases aligning to TRBD2. Germline CDR1 reads ENHRY; CDR2 reads SYGVKD. The CDR3 has 12 residues. J was trimmed by 8 bases and V by 8 bases; bases with no gene match: 5. CDR3 sequence (DNA): TGTGCCATCCTGGGACTAGGATATGAGCAGTTCTTC. Protein sequence: CAILGLGYEQFF.

The chain employs TRBV28 and TRBJ2-4; D is possibly TRBD1 (5 bases). CDR1 and CDR2 (germline): MDHEN, SYDVKM. Trimming took off 2 bases at V and 4 bases at J, with 9 bases between the two ends. The CDR3 is 14 amino acids. The CDR3 DNA follows: TGTGCCAGCAGTTTACAGGGCTTAAAAAACATTCAGTACTTC. It translates to CASSLQGLKNIQYF.

The gene calls are TRBV20-1 and TRBJ1-5; 8 bases are a match to TRBD1. This CDR3 spans 13 amino acids. V shed 0 bases and J 7 bases; nucleotides not matched to a gene: 2. Per germline, CDR1 DFQATT and CDR2 SNEGSKA (reference sequence). The CDR3 reads CSARETGVQPQHF. DNA for the CDR3: TGCAGTGCTAGAGAGACAGGGGTCCAGCCCCAGCATTTT.

The V and J genes are TRBV5-1 and TRBJ1-4; possible D gene TRBD1, 5 bases. The length of the CDR3 is 15 residues. Germline V gene data show CDR1 as SGHRS and CDR2 as YFSETQ. Trimming shortened V by 0 bases and J by 7 bases, and 13 bases separated the two germline ends. The chain's CDR3 is CASSLAGAGGEKLFF. As DNA, the CDR3 is TGCGCCAGCAGCTTGGCCGGGGCCGGGGGTGAAAAACTGTTTTTT.

This clonotype has a handful of counts. This CDR3 is CAISAGTVGSGELFF. The CDR3 DNA follows: TGTGCCATCAGTGCCGGGACAGTCGGGTCCGGGGAGCTGTTTTTT. The rearrangement joins TRBV10-3 to TRBJ2-2; 7 bases map to TRBD1. Looked up from germline, CDR1 is ENHRY and CDR2 is SYGVKD. The CDR3 is 15 residues long. Trimming took 4 bases from V and 6 from J; bases not matched to a gene: 8.

The genes are TRBV15 and TRBJ1-1; possible D gene TRBD1, 6 bases. CDR1 is LNHNV, CDR2 YYDKDF, per germline (reference sequence). V gave up 3 bases and J gave up 3 bases, with 8 bases separating them. The length of the CDR3 is 13 residues. The chain's CDR3 is CATSRGGYTEAFF. In DNA, the CDR3 is TGTGCCACCAGCAGGGGGGGCTACACTGAAGCTTTCTTT. Variable domain in full (rest from reference TRBV15 and TRBJ1-1): DAMVIQNPRYQVTQFGKPVTLSCSQTLNHNVMYWYQQKSSQAPKLLFHYYDKDFNNEADTPDNFQSRRPNTSFCFLDIRSPGLGDTAMYLCATSRGGYTEAFFGQGTRLTVV.

The chain recombines TRBV9 with TRBJ2-2; D call uncertain. The CDR3 runs to 16 residues. Trimming removed 0 bases at V and 0 bases at J, with 9 bases between. The germline V gene encodes CDR1 SGDLS and CDR2 YYNGEE. CDR3 loop: CASSVGSNANTGELFF. CDR3 nucleotide sequence: TGTGCCAGCAGCGTAGGGTCCAACGCGAACACCGGGGAGCTGTTTTTT.

This clonotype was counted many times. The V gene is TRBV10-3, the J gene TRBJ2-7; the match to TRBD2 covers 15 bases. Unmatched junction bases numbered 10, after V lost 10 bases and J lost 6 bases. CDR3 length equals 15 residues. The germline V gene encodes CDR1 ENHRY and CDR2 SYGVKD. The CDR3 DNA is TGTGCCACTACCGGGACTAGCGGGAGGACAGTCGAGCAGTACGTC. Translating it yields CATTGTSGRTVEQYV.

This clonotype showed up many times. The J gene is TRBJ2-1, the V gene TRBV9; D is uncertain. Germline CDR1 is SGDLS and CDR2 is YYNGEE. Trimming took off 4 bases at V and 7 bases at J, with 21 bases between the two ends. The CDR3 spans 16 residues. CDR3 region: CASSPRVPLFRNEQFF. CDR3 coding DNA: TGTGCCAGCAGCCCCCGGGTACCCCTTTTTCGGAATGAGCAGTTCTTC.

This clonotype was observed a few times. The chain couples TRBV6-6 to TRBJ1-4; D is uncertain. The germline V and J ends were trimmed by 2 bases and 8 bases, with 9 bases remaining between them. Germline-derived CDR1 and CDR2 are MNHNY and SVGAGI (reference sequence). This CDR3 spans 13 amino acids. The CDR3 DNA reads TGTGCCAGCAGTTACCCCAACCCCGAAAAACTGTTTTTT. It specifies CASSYPNPEKLFF.

This chain links TRBV6-5 with TRBJ2-3; no clear D gene. Trimming removed 0 bases from V and 0 bases from J, with 7 bases in between. The CDR3 runs 15 residues. Germline CDR1 MNHEY, CDR2 SVGAGI. Written as DNA, the CDR3 is TGTGCCAGCAGTTACTCGATCGGAAGCACAGATACGCAGTATTTT. Translated, it gives CASSYSIGSTDTQYF.

The genes are TRBV11-2 and TRBJ2-1; 9 nucleotides line up with TRBD1. Per germline, CDR1 SGHAT and CDR2 FQNNGV. The CDR3 sequence is 16 residues long. V dropped 5 bases and J dropped 0; count of bases not matched to a gene: 5. CDR3: CASSLGTGPSYNEQFF. DNA of the CDR3: TGTGCCAGCAGCCTCGGGACAGGGCCCTCCTACAATGAGCAGTTCTTC.

This clonotype was counted at least ten times. V gene TRBV27 combines with J gene TRBJ2-1, with unresolved D. Germline loops: CDR1 MNHEY, CDR2 SMNVEV (reference sequence). The CDR3 totals 13 residues. The V and J ends lost 10 bases and 0 bases respectively, with 10 bases between them. The DNA for the CDR3 is TGTGCCACTGGAAAGGGCTCCTACAATGAGCAGTTCTTC. It translates to CATGKGSYNEQFF.

The chain links TRBV10-3 to TRBJ1-1, with a tentative D call TRBD1 (6 bases). The ends were cut back, 3 bases at V and 5 bases at J, with 10 bases in the middle. The germline CDR1 and CDR2 sequences are ENHRY and SYGVKD. This CDR3 spans 13 amino acids. CDR3 coding DNA: TGTGCCATCAGTGAACAGGGATTTACTGAAGCTTTCTTT. Amino acids: CAISEQGFTEAFF.

Only a few counts were recorded for this clonotype. The V and J genes are TRBV20-1 and TRBJ1-4; 12 nucleotides match TRBD1. Germline V gene lookup returns CDR1 DFQATT and CDR2 SNEGSKA (reference sequence). The CDR3 has 15 amino acids. Trimming took 4 bases from V and 5 from J; bases not matched to a gene: 5. CDR3 amino acids: CSANLGQGANEKLFF. CDR3 nucleotide sequence: TGCAGTGCTAACCTGGGACAGGGGGCAAATGAAAAACTGTTTTTT.

This chain links TRBV10-3 with TRBJ2-3; the D is unclear. V lost 8 bases to trimming and J lost 4 bases, with 13 bases between them. This CDR3 has 13 amino acids. Germline lookup yields CDR1 ENHRY and CDR2 SYGVKD. The CDR3 nucleotides are TGTGCCATCGGTTCCCATAGCTCAGATACGCAGTATTTT. It translates to CAIGSHSSDTQYF.

The chain recombines TRBV10-3 with TRBJ2-3; no reliable D call. Germline-derived CDR1 and CDR2 are ENHRY and SYGVKD. Trimming took 6 bases from V and 2 from J, leaving 12 bases between them. CDR3 size: 14 residues. The CDR3: CAIRGRRDTDTQYF. The CDR3 DNA sequence: TGTGCCATCAGGGGCAGGAGAGACACAGATACGCAGTATTTT.

J is TRBJ1-2 and V is TRBV12-3 or TRBV12-4, with 7 nucleotides matching TRBD1. This CDR3 is built from 14 residues. The J segment lost 0 bases and the V segment lost 5 bases, leaving 3 bases of the junction unmatched. CDR3 nucleotide sequence: TGTGCCAGCAGTGCGCAGGGGGCTAACTATGGCTACACCTTC. This gives the protein CASSAQGANYGYTF.